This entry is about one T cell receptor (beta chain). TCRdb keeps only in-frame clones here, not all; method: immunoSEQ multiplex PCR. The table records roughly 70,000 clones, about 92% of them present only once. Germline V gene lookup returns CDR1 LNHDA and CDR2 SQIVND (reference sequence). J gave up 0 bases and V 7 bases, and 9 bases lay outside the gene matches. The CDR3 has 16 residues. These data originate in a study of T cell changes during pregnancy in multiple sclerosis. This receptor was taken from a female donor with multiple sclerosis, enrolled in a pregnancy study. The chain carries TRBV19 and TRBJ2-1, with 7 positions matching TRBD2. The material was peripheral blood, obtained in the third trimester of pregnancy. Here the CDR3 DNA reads TGTGCCAGTAATAGGAGAGGCGGGAGCTCCTACAATGAGCAGTTCTTC. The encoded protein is CASNRRGGSSYNEQFF.